These 12 T cell receptor beta chains share one sample of origin, sequenced in a study of cytomegalovirus exposure and HLA in healthy donors. Both 60 Vbeta primers and 13 Jbeta primers went into the PCR. Produced via immunoSEQ multiplex PCR; TCRdb's table is partial and in-frame only. The sample carries about 130,000 clones, 77% recorded once. Sequenced input: PBMCs. The source of these receptors is a male donor in good health and CMV-seropositive.

This clone was picked up one time. The V and J genes are TRBV7-8 and TRBJ2-3; D is perhaps TRBD2 (6 bases). Germline V gene sequence: CDR1 SGHVS, CDR2 FQNEAQ. The CDR3 consists of 12 residues. Trimming took 8 bases from V and 2 from J, leaving 8 bases between them. The CDR3 nucleotides read TGTGCCAGCGGCGGGGACACAGATACGCAGTATTTT. It is translated as CASGGDTDTQYF.

This clone is a singleton in its sample. This chain links TRBV30 with TRBJ2-1, with 12 bases identical to TRBD1. This CDR3 is built from 16 residues. With 1 base clipped from V and 1 base from J, the junction kept 2 bases outside the gene matches. Germline lookup yields CDR1 GTSNPN and CDR2 SVGIG (reference sequence). The CDR3 bases are TGTGCCTGGAGTGAGGGACAGGGGGCATCCTACAATGAGCAGTTCTTC. This sequence encodes CAWSEGQGASYNEQFF.

The chain is built from TRBV2 and TRBJ2-3; TRBD1 matches 8 bases. This CDR3 region has 14 residues. J lost 6 bases, V lost 1 base, and 3 bases had no gene match. Germline V lookup: CDR1 SNHLY, CDR2 FYNNEI. The CDR3 spells CASSEDRGLDTQYF. CDR3 coding DNA: TGTGCCAGCAGTGAAGACAGGGGGTTGGATACGCAGTATTTT.

The rearrangement joins TRBV7-9 to TRBJ1-4; 7 nucleotides align to TRBD1. Germline CDR1 is SEHNR and CDR2 is FQNEAQ (reference sequence). The trim removed 5 bases at V and 6 bases at J, leaving 9 bases unmatched. The CDR3 spans 15 residues. The DNA of the CDR3 is TGTGCCAGCAGCACCCGACAGGGATCGGATGAAAAACTGTTTTTT. As protein: CASSTRQGSDEKLFF.

The J gene is TRBJ2-7, the V gene TRBV6-1; TRBD1 aligns across 8 bases. Per the germline V gene, CDR1 is MNHNS and CDR2 is SASEGT. The CDR3 is 14 amino acids. With 6 bases clipped from V and 0 bases from J, the junction kept 4 bases outside the gene matches. The CDR3 loop is CASSRGQVSYEQYF. In DNA form, the CDR3 reads TGTGCCAGCAGCCGGGGACAGGTCTCCTACGAGCAGTACTTC.

The chain's CDR3 is CASSGTLLNTEAFF. The CDR3 region has the DNA TGTGCCAGCAGTGGAACCTTACTCAACACTGAAGCTTTCTTT. The chain is built from TRBV6-1 and TRBJ1-1; D ambiguous. The V end was cut by 4 bases, the J end by 2 bases, with 11 bases between. Germline V CDR1 and CDR2: MNHNS, SASEGT. The CDR3 is made up of 14 amino acids.

This clone was seen a few times. This sequence joins TRBV11-2 and TRBJ2-2, with D maybe TRBD1 (6 bases). CDR1 is SGHAT, CDR2 FQNNGV, per germline. V lost 2 bases to trimming and J lost 3 bases, with 10 bases between them. The CDR3 is 15 amino acids. CDR3 nucleotide sequence: TGTGCCAGCAGCTTAACAGGGAAGCACACCGGGGAGCTGTTTTTT. Translating gives CASSLTGKHTGELFF.

The V call is TRBV6-1, the J call TRBJ2-1, with D hard to call. V lost 3 bases to trimming and J lost 6 bases, with 12 bases between them. Germline V gene data show CDR1 as MNHNS and CDR2 as SASEGT. The CDR3 sequence is 14 residues long. In DNA form, the CDR3 reads TGTGCCAGCAGTGAGGTAATAGCCCTCAATGAGCAGTTCTTC. Its protein is CASSEVIALNEQFF.

The V gene is TRBV2, the J gene TRBJ2-7; D is uncertain. The germline V gene has CDR1 SNHLY and CDR2 FYNNEI. Trimming took 6 bases from V and 2 from J, leaving 11 bases between them. This CDR3 is 13 amino acids long. CDR3 loop: CASRRRDTYEQYF. The CDR3 DNA is TGTGCCAGCAGACGAAGAGATACCTACGAGCAGTACTTC.

This clone came up a few times. The rearrangement uses TRBV28 and TRBJ1-2; 8 bases line up with TRBD1. CDR1 is MDHEN, CDR2 SYDVKM, per germline. This CDR3 region has 17 residues. V was clipped by 2 bases and J by 4 bases; unmatched bases: 12. CDR3 DNA sequence: TGTGCCAGCAGTTTAGCAGGGGGCGCGCAGGGTGTCTATGGCTACACCTTC. Translated: CASSLAGGAQGVYGYTF.

This rearrangement joins TRBV7-2 to TRBJ1-2; D gene uncertain. V was pared by 5 bases and J by 5 bases, with 9 bases between. The CDR3 totals 12 residues. Per the germline V gene, CDR1 is SGHTA and CDR2 is FQGNSA. The CDR3 coding sequence is TGTGCCAGCAGCCCGGTCGGGTATGGCTACACCTTC. Translation gives CASSPVGYGYTF.

This clone has only a few counts. The V call is TRBV5-1, the J call TRBJ1-1; a possible D gene is TRBD1 (5 bases). Germline V lookup: CDR1 SGHRS, CDR2 YFSETQ. Trimming removed 4 bases from V and 4 bases from J, with 17 bases in between. CDR3 length: 15 amino acids. CDR3 sequence: CASSASGGILTEAFF. The CDR3 DNA reads as TGCGCCAGCAGCGCTAGTGGGGGGATTCTCACTGAAGCTTTCTTT.